Below are 21 T cell receptor beta chains sequenced from a single sample in a study of brain T cells in children with intractable seizures. Sequencing was performed with immunoSEQ multiplex PCR; in TCRdb, only in-frame clones are kept and a portion is missing. The profile covers around 80,000 clones, with under 95% appearing a single time and 20% to 25% taken by the ten largest. The starting material was peripheral blood, obtained at surgery. The receptors were sampled from a girl aged 2-10 years with Rasmussen encephalitis and intractable seizures.

This clone was counted once. CDR3 bases: TGCGCCAGCAGCATCGGACTAGCGGGTACTAGCACAGATACGCAGTATTTT. It specifies CASSIGLAGTSTDTQYF. The rearrangement links TRBV5-1 to TRBJ2-3; 11 positions match TRBD2. There are 17 residues in the CDR3. The germline V gene encodes CDR1 SGHRS and CDR2 YFSETQ. Unmatched junction bases numbered 7, after V lost 4 bases and J lost 0 bases.

This sequence joins TRBV25-1 and TRBJ2-1; D not resolved. Germline V gene data show CDR1 as MGHDK and CDR2 as SYGVNS. V was cut by 8 bases and J by 8 bases, with 10 bases left in between. The CDR3 sequence is 11 residues long. The CDR3 bases are TGTGCCAGCCAGCGAGCACATGAGCAGTTCTTC. Protein product: CASQRAHEQFF.

The chain is built from TRBV10-3 and TRBJ1-1; no reliable D call. The CDR3 spans 15 residues. Per the germline V gene, CDR1 is ENHRY and CDR2 is SYGVKD. V was shortened by 3 bases and J by 0 bases, with 11 bases between the two germline ends. DNA of the CDR3: TGTGCCATCAGTGACGGACGAAATATGAACACTGAAGCTTTCTTT. This encodes CAISDGRNMNTEAFF.

V usage is TRBV5-1 and J usage is TRBJ2-7; 7 bases align to TRBD1. Germline lookup yields CDR1 SGHRS and CDR2 YFSETQ. J gave up 10 bases and V 4 bases, and 20 bases lay outside the gene matches. The CDR3 is 16 amino acids. Here the CDR3 DNA reads TGCGCCAGCAGCGCTGGTACAGGGGTGGTAACTATGGGACAGTACTTC. The encoded protein is CASSAGTGVVTMGQYF.

The chain couples TRBV30 to TRBJ1-3; 7 positions match TRBD1. The V gene's germline CDR1 is GTSNPN and CDR2 SVGIG (reference sequence). The V segment lost 4 bases and the J segment 0 bases; nucleotides outside the gene matches: 9. The CDR3 is 16 residues long. The CDR3 DNA sequence: TGTGCCTGGACCACGGGACAGCCTCTCTCTGGAAACACCATATATTTT. Translated, it gives CAWTTGQPLSGNTIYF.

This chain joins TRBV4-1 and TRBJ2-3; possible D gene TRBD2, 6 bases. The V and J ends lost 1 base and 2 bases respectively, with 13 bases between them. The germline gives CDR1 MGHRA, CDR2 YSYEKL. The CDR3 loop spans 16 amino acids. The CDR3 coding sequence is TGCGCCAGCAGCCAAGTGGCGGGACTTTCCACAGATACGCAGTATTTT. Residues: CASSQVAGLSTDTQYF.

The chain carries TRBV2 and TRBJ1-6, with unresolved D. The CDR3 loop spans 12 amino acids. V lost 6 bases and J lost 7, with 7 bases in between. From germline, CDR1 is SNHLY and CDR2 FYNNEI. The CDR3 bases are TGTGCCAGCAGGGAGGGAAATTCACCCCTCCACTTT. Protein sequence: CASREGNSPLHF.

This clone was picked up a small number of times. The chain joins TRBV15 to TRBJ2-7; the match to TRBD2 covers 10 bases. The CDR3 spans 15 residues. Per germline, CDR1 LNHNV and CDR2 YYDKDF (reference sequence). The J segment lost 3 bases and the V segment lost 3 bases, leaving 5 bases of the junction unmatched. The CDR3 DNA is TGTGCCACCAGCAGGCCCGGGACTAGCGTCTACGAGCAGTACTTC. Translated: CATSRPGTSVYEQYF.

The gene calls are TRBV5-4 and TRBJ2-5; D possibly matches TRBD1 or TRBD2 (6 bases each). The germline V gene has CDR1 SGHNT and CDR2 YYREEE (reference sequence). Trimming pared 4 bases from V and 4 bases from J, leaving 11 bases between. The CDR3 is 13 amino acids. CDR3 DNA sequence: TGTGCCAGCAGCCTAGGAGGGGGAGAGACCCAGTACTTC. It specifies CASSLGGGETQYF.

The J gene is TRBJ2-7, the V gene TRBV23-1; no reliable D call. TRBV23-1 is recorded as an ORF, its role being uncertain. CDR3 length: 12 residues. Trimming removed 7 bases from V and 2 bases from J, with 9 bases in between. CDR3 sequence: CASTRLAYEQYF. As DNA, the CDR3 is TGCGCCAGCACACGGCTAGCCTACGAGCAGTACTTC.

This clone was detected once. The J gene is TRBJ2-7, the V gene TRBV19; no reliable D call. Trimming left V 1 base short and J 0 bases short, with 7 bases between. The CDR3 has 14 residues. CDR1 is LNHDA, CDR2 SQIVND, per germline (reference sequence). The CDR3 DNA follows: TGTGCCAGTAGTATAGGTTCATACTCCTACGAGCAGTACTTC. This codes for CASSIGSYSYEQYF.

The chain uses TRBV7-6 and TRBJ1-3, with 8 bases fitting TRBD1. Germline loops: CDR1 SGHVS, CDR2 FNYEAQ. Losses at the gene ends were 5 bases for V and 0 bases for J; bases not matched to a gene: 12. The CDR3 runs to 18 residues. The CDR3 spells CASSQDQTGASSGNTIYF. CDR3 in DNA: TGTGCCAGCAGCCAAGACCAGACAGGGGCAAGCTCTGGAAACACCATATATTTT.

The chain recombines TRBV18 with TRBJ2-5; D is unresolved. V lost 0 bases and J 1 base, leaving 6 bases between the germline ends. CDR1 KGHSH and CDR2 LQKENI come from the germline V gene. CDR3 size: 14 residues. The CDR3, as DNA: TGTGCCAGCTCACCACCCTCCGTCCAAGAGACCCAGTACTTC. Translating gives CASSPPSVQETQYF.

The genes are TRBV28 and TRBJ2-7; the match to TRBD1 covers 7 bases. CDR1 and CDR2 from the germline V gene are MDHEN and SYDVKM. The junction had 7 bases not matched to a gene; V was cut back by 2 bases and J by 6 bases. CDR3 length equals 14 residues. The CDR3 coding sequence is TGTGCCAGCAGTTTAACGACAGGGCCGGGCGAGCAGTACTTC. It is translated as CASSLTTGPGEQYF.

The gene calls are TRBV20-1 and TRBJ2-3; 7 bases are a match to TRBD2. J lost 2 bases, V lost 3 bases, and 8 bases had no gene match. Per germline, CDR1 DFQATT and CDR2 SNEGSKA (reference sequence). This CDR3 is built from 15 residues. This CDR3 is CSASKPGGFTDTQYF. The CDR3 region has the DNA TGCAGTGCTAGTAAGCCGGGGGGTTTCACAGATACGCAGTATTTT.

The genes are TRBV9 and TRBJ2-1; TRBD2 matches at 9 bases. Germline CDR1 reads SGDLS; CDR2 reads YYNGEE. This CDR3 spans 18 amino acids. Trimming cost V 0 bases and J 5 bases; bases outside gene matches: 12. The CDR3 spells CASSVVAGGPLADNEQFF. CDR3 nucleotide sequence: TGTGCCAGCAGCGTAGTGGCGGGAGGGCCTCTCGCCGACAATGAGCAGTTCTTC.

The chain uses TRBV7-9 and TRBJ2-3; D not resolved. Germline assignment: CDR1 SEHNR and CDR2 FQNEAQ (reference sequence). There are 13 residues in the CDR3. V lost 4 bases to trimming and J lost 4 bases, with 9 bases between them. This CDR3 is CASSSEVPDTQYF. Here the CDR3 DNA reads TGTGCCAGCAGCTCGGAAGTACCAGATACGCAGTATTTT.

In nucleotides, the CDR3 is TGTGCCAGTAGGTTAGACGGCACAGATACGCAGTATTTT. Amino acid sequence: CASRLDGTDTQYF. The chain couples TRBV19 to TRBJ2-3; D remains unclear. CDR1 is LNHDA and CDR2 is SQIVND in the germline V gene (reference sequence). The CDR3 sequence is 13 residues long. Trimming took off 6 bases at V and 1 base at J, with 8 bases between the two ends.

This clone was seen only once. V and J are TRBV29-1 and TRBJ1-2, with 7 bases fitting TRBD1. The length of the CDR3 is 14 residues. Germline CDR1 and CDR2: SQVTM and ANQGSEA. V trimming: 4 bases; J trimming: 2 bases; junction bases outside the gene matches: 7. The CDR3 region is CSVGPQGGNYGYTF. CDR3 nucleotide sequence: TGCAGCGTTGGACCTCAGGGGGGCAACTATGGCTACACCTTC.

This clone is a singleton in its sample. The V gene is TRBV27, the J gene TRBJ2-2; D tentatively fits TRBD1 or TRBD2 (5 bases each). This CDR3 has 16 amino acids. Looked up from germline, CDR1 is MNHEY and CDR2 is SMNVEV (reference sequence). V lost 2 bases and J 3 bases, leaving 13 bases between the germline ends. As DNA, the CDR3 is TGTGCCAGCAGTTTACCCCGGGGACGGGACACCGGGGAGCTGTTTTTT. It codes for CASSLPRGRDTGELFF.

This sequence joins TRBV11-2 and TRBJ2-4; TRBD1 agrees at 8 bases. V shed 0 bases and J 15 bases; nucleotides not matched to a gene: 7. CDR3 length: 13 residues. Germline V lookup: CDR1 SGHAT, CDR2 FQNNGV. CDR3 residues: CASSLDAWTGTYF. CDR3 DNA: TGTGCCAGCAGCTTAGACGCTTGGACAGGGACGTACTTC.